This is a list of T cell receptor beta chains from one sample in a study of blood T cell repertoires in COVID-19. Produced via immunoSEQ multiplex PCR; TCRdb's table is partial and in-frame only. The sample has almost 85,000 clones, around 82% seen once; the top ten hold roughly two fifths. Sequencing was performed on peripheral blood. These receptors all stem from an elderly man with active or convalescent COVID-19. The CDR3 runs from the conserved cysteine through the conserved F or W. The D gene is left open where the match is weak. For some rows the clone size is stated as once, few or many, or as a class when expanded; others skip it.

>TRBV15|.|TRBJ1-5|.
TGTGCCACCAGCAGAGATAAGGTCGGGGGTCAGCCCCAGCATTTT
CATSRDKVGGQPQHF
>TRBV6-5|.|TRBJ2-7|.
TGTGCCACCTCCTTAGCTCATGGGTTCTACGAGCAGTACTTC
CATSLAHGFYEQYF
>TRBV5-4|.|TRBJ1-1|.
TGTGCCAGCAGAACCAGGGGCCCGAACACTGAAGCTTTCTTT
CASRTRGPNTEAFF
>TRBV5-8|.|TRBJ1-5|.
TGTGCCAGCAGCTCCCCGCCAGGGTATGTACCCCAGCATTTT
CASSSPPGYVPQHF
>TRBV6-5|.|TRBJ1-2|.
TGTGCCAGCAGCCCCCGAGTCCCTTATGGCTACACCTTC
CASSPRVPYGYTF
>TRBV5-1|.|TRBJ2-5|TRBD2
TGCGCCAGCAGCCTAGGACTAGCGGTCCAAGAGACCCAGTACTTC
CASSLGLAVQETQYF
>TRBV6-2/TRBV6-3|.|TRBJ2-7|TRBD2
TGTGCCAGCAGTTACTTCGGGCTAGCGGGAGTAAACGTAGCTCGCGAGCAGTACTTC
CASSYFGLAGVNVAREQYF
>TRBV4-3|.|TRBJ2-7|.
TGCGCCAGCAGCCAACTTACAGGGTCCTACGAGCAGTACTTC
CASSQLTGSYEQYF
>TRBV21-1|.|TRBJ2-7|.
TGTGCCAGCAGCAAAGGCCTAGCGGGAGACAACGAGCAGTACTTC
CASSKGLAGDNEQYF
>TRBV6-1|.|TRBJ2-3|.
TGTGCCAGCAGTGAATTAAGGGGGTCTTATAGCACAGATACGCAGTATTTT
CASSELRGSYSTDTQYF
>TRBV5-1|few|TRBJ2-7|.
TGCGCCAGCAGCTTTGGCAGGGACTACGAGCAGTACTTC
CASSFGRDYEQYF
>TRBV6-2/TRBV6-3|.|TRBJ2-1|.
TGTGCCAGCAGTTACGGAGGAGGGTTCGTCAATGAGCAGTTCTTC
CASSYGGGFVNEQFF
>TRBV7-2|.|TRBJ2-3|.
TGTGCCAGCAGCTTAAGGTGGGGCTTTCCCACAGATACGCAGTATTTT
CASSLRWGFPTDTQYF
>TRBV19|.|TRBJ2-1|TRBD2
TGTGCCAGTAGTAGGATTTGGCGGACTAGCGGGAACAATGAGCAGTTCTTC
CASSRIWRTSGNNEQFF
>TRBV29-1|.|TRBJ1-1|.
TGCAGCGTTGCTGGGTCGATTGGGCAGCCGAACACTGAAGCTTTCTTT
CSVAGSIGQPNTEAFF
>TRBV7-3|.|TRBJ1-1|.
TGTGCCAGCAGCTTGGGGGGGCCCACTGAAGCTTTCTTT
CASSLGGPTEAFF
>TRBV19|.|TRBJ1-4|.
TGTGCCAGTAGTTTATCGGGTGAAAAACTGTTTTTT
CASSLSGEKLFF
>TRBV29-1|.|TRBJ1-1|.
TGCAGCGTTGATTTTGAGCCAGCTTTCTTT
CSVDFEPAFF
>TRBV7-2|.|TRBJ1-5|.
TGTGCCAGCAGCTTGTCTGAGGGGGTGAATCAGCCCCAGCATTTT
CASSLSEGVNQPQHF
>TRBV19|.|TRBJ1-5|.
TGTGCCAGTAGTATCGAAGGGGATCAGCCCCAGCATTTT
CASSIEGDQPQHF
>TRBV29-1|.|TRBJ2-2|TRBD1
TGCAGCACCGACAGGGGGGGTACCGGGGAGCTGTTTTTT
CSTDRGGTGELFF
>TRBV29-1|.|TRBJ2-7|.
TGCAGCGTTCTAACGGACTTCACGGGGGACGAGCAGTACTTC
CSVLTDFTGDEQYF
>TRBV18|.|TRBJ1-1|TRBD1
TGTGCCAGCTCGTCTGTACAGGGGGCAAACACTGAAGCTTTCTTT
CASSSVQGANTEAFF
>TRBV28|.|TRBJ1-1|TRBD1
TGTGCCAGCAGTTTCCTCCGGGACAGGGGGACTGAAGCTTTCTTT
CASSFLRDRGTEAFF
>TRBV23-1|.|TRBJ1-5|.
TGCGCCCGTAAAGGGGATCAGCCCCAGCATTTT
CARKGDQPQHF
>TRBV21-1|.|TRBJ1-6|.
TGTGCCAGCAGCCATCGGGACTTTAACTCACCCCTCCACTTT
CASSHRDFNSPLHF
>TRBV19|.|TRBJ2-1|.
TGTGCCAGTAATTACGGTGTCAGGGGTCGGGATATAGACAATGAGCAGTTCTTC
CASNYGVRGRDIDNEQFF
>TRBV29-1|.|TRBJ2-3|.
TGCAGCGTTGTTGGGGGCCTCGGCACAGATACGCAGTATTTT
CSVVGGLGTDTQYF
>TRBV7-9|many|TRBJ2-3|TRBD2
TGTGCCAGCAGCTTAGGACTAGCGGGAGGTGCAGATACGCAGTATTTT
CASSLGLAGGADTQYF
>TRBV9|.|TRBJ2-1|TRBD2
TGTGCCAGCAGCGGTGGGACTAGTACTGATGAGCAGTTCTTC
CASSGGTSTDEQFF
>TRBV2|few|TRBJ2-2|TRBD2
TGTGCCAGCAGTGAAGAAGCGGGGGGGCACACCGGGGAGCTGTTTTTT
CASSEEAGGHTGELFF
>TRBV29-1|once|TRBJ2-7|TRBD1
TGCAGCGTCGGAGGGGGGACAGGTCCCCTTTACGAGCAGTACTTC
CSVGGGTGPLYEQYF
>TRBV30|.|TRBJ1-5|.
TGTGCCTGGAGTGTAACCGACAGGTTGCCTAGCAATCAGCCCCAGCATTTT
CAWSVTDRLPSNQPQHF
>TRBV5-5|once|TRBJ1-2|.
TGTGCCAGCAGCTTGCCGGGTTCAGGGGGCTACACCTTC
CASSLPGSGGYTF
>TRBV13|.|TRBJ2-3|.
TGTGCCAGCAGCTTGGGGGGTGGGGCAGGGCCCCCAGATACGCAGTATTTT
CASSLGGGAGPPDTQYF
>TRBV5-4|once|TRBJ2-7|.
TGTGCCAGCAGTTTCCAGGGGACTACCTCCTACGAGCAGTACTTC
CASSFQGTTSYEQYF
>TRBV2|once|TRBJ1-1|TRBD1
TGTGCCAGCAGAGGCGGGGACAGGGCCGACACTGAAGCTTTCTTT
CASRGGDRADTEAFF
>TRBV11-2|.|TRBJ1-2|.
TGTGCCAGCAGCTTTATACAGGATTGGGGTTATGGCTACACCTTC
CASSFIQDWGYGYTF
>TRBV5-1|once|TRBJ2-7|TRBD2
TGCGCCAGCAGCAGGGGGACTAGCGGGTACCTTCTCGAGCAGTACTTC
CASSRGTSGYLLEQYF
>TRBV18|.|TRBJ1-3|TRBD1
TGTGCCAGCTCCCCCTCGGGACAGAACTCTGGAAACACCATATATTTT
CASSPSGQNSGNTIYF
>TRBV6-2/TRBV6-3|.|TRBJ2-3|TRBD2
TGTGCCAGCAGCCCCGGACTAGGGGCGGCAGATACGCAGTATTTT
CASSPGLGAADTQYF
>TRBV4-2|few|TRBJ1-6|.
TGTGCCAGCAGCTACCGGGCCGGGGATAATTCACCCCTCCACTTT
CASSYRAGDNSPLHF
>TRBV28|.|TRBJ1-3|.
TGTGCCAGCAGTTTCTTCCCAGGGGCTGGAAACACCATATATTTT
CASSFFPGAGNTIYF
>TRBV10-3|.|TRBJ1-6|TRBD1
TGTGCCATCAGCGAGAGAAGGACAGGAGATAATTCACCCCTCCACTTT
CAISERRTGDNSPLHF
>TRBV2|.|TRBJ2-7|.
TGTGCCAGCCGGGGTTACTCCTACGAGCAGTACTTC
CASRGYSYEQYF
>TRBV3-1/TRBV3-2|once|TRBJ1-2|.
TGTGCCAGCAGCCCGCAGGGGCTGGGCTCTGGCTACACCTTC
CASSPQGLGSGYTF
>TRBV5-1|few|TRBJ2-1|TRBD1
TGCGCCAGCAGCGTCGACAGGGGCTCCTACAATGAGCAGTTCTTC
CASSVDRGSYNEQFF
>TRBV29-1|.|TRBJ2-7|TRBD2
TGCAGCGTTCAGACTAGCGGGAGCCGGGGCTACGAGCAGTACTTC
CSVQTSGSRGYEQYF
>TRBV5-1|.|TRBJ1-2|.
TGCGCCAGCAGTAGTGGGACTCGGGGTGGCTACACCTTC
CASSSGTRGGYTF